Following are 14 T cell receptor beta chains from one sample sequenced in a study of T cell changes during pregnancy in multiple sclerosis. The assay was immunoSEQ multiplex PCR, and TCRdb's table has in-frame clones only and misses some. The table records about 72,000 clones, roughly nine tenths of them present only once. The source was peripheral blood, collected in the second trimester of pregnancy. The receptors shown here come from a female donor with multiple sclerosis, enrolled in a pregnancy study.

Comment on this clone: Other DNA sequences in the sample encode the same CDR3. The CDR3 spells CASSLDRVNTGELFF. The CDR3 coding sequence is TGTGCCAGCAGCTTGGACAGGGTGAACACCGGGGAGCTGTTTTTT. This chain uses TRBV5-4 with TRBJ2-2; D is perhaps TRBD1 (6 bases). Germline-derived CDR1 and CDR2 are SGHNT and YYREEE (reference sequence). The CDR3 covers 15 residues. V was cut by 0 bases and J by 1 base, with 7 bases left in between.

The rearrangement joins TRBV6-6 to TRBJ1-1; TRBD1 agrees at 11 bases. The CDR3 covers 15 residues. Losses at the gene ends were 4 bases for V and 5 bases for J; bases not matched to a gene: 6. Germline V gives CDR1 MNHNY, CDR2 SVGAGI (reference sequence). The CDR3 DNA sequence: TGTGCCAGCAGTTCCCCGGACAGGGGGCGGACTGAAGCTTTCTTT. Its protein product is CASSSPDRGRTEAFF.

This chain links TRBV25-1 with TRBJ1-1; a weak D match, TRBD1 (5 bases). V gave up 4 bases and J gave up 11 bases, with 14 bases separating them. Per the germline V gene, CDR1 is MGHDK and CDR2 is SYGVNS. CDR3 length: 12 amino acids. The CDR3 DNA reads TGTGCCAGCAGTGCGCAGGGTCCGGAGGCTTTCTTT. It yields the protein CASSAQGPEAFF.

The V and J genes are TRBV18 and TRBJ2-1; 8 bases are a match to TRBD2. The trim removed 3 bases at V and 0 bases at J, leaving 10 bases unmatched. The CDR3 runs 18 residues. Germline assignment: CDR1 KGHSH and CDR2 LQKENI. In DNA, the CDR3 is TGTGCCAGCTCACCCCTCCGGGCGGGGGGTAGCTCCTACAATGAGCAGTTCTTC. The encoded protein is CASSPLRAGGSSYNEQFF.

The CDR3 DNA is TGTGCCAGAGCGGGGGTGACAATGTATTTT. Its translation: CARAGVTMYF. The V call is TRBV30, the J call TRBJ2-3; TRBD2 aligns across 8 bases. Germline lookup yields CDR1 GTSNPN and CDR2 SVGIG (reference sequence). This CDR3 has 10 amino acids. The trim removed 8 bases at V and 14 bases at J, leaving 9 bases unmatched. The full variable domain, in which reference TRBV30 and TRBJ2-3 provide the parts outside the CDR3, is SQTIHQWPATLVQPVGSPLSLECTVEGTSNPNLYWYRQAAGRGLQLLFYSVGIGQISSEVPQNLSASRPQDRQFILSSKKLLLSDSGFYLCARAGVTMYFGPGTRLTVL.

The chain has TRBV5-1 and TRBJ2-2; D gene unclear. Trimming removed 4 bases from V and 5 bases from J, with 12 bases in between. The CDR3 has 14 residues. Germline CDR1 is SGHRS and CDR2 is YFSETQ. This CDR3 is CASSVAQTTGELFF. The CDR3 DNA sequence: TGCGCCAGCAGCGTAGCCCAGACTACCGGGGAGCTGTTTTTT. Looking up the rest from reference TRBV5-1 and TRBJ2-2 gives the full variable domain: KAGVTQTPRYLIKTRGQQVTLSCSPISGHRSVSWYQQTPGQGLQFLFEYFSETQRNKGNFPGRFSGRQFSNSRSEMNVSTLELGDSALYLCASSVAQTTGELFFGEGSRLTVL.

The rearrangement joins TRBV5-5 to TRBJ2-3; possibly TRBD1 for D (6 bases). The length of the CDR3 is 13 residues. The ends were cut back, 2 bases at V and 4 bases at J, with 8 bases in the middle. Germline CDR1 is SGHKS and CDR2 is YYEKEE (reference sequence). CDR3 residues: CASSFSGADTQYF. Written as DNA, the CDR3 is TGTGCCAGCAGCTTCTCAGGGGCAGATACGCAGTATTTT.

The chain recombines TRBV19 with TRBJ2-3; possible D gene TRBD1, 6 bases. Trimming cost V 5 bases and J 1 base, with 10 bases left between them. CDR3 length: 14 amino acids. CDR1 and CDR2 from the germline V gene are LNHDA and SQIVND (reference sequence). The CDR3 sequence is CASSSGQGTDTQYF. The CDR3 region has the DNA TGTGCCAGTAGTTCGGGACAAGGCACAGATACGCAGTATTTT. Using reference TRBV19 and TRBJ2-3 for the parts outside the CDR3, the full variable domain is DGGITQSPKYLFRKEGQNVTLSCEQNLNHDAMYWYRQDPGQGLRLIYYSQIVNDFQKGDIAEGYSVSREKKESFPLTVTSAQKNPTAFYLCASSSGQGTDTQYFGPGTRLTVL.

The CDR3 protein is CASSSIGLDGETQYF. CDR3 sequence (DNA): TGTGCCAGCAGCTCCATCGGACTAGATGGGGAGACCCAGTACTTC. The rearrangement uses TRBV5-4 and TRBJ2-5; 7 bases agree with TRBD2. Trimming removed 3 bases from V and 5 bases from J; junction bases left unmatched: 10. The CDR3 loop spans 15 amino acids. Germline V CDR1 and CDR2: SGHNT, YYREEE (reference sequence).

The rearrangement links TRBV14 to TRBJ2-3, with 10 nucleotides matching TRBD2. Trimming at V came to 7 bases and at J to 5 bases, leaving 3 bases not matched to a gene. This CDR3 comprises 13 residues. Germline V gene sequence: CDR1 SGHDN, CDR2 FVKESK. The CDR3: CASKPSGGDTQYF. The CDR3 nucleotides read TGTGCCAGCAAGCCTAGCGGGGGAGATACGCAGTATTTT.

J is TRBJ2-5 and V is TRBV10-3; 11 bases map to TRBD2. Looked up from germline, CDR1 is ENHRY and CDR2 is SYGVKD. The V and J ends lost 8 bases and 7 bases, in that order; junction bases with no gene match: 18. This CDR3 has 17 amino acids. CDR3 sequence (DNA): TGTGCCATCGGCGAGGCTAGCGGGGGGCGACTCAGTGGGACCCAGTACTTC. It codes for CAIGEASGGRLSGTQYF.

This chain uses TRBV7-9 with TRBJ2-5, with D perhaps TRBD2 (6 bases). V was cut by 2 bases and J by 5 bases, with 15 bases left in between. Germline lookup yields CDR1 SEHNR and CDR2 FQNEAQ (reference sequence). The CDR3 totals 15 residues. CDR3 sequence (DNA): TGTGCCAGCAGCTTATTACGGGGGATGTCCGAGACCCAGTACTTC. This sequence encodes CASSLLRGMSETQYF.

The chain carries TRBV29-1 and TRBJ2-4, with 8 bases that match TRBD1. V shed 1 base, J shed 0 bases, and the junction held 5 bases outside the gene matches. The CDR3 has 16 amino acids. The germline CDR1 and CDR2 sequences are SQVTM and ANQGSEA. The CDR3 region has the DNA TGCAGCGTTGAAGGCCCCAGGGGGCTAGCCAAAAACATTCAGTACTTC. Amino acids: CSVEGPRGLAKNIQYF.

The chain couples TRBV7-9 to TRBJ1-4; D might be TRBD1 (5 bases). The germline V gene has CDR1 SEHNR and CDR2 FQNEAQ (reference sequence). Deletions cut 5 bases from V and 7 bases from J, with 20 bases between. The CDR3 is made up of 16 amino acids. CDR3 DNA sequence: TGTGCCAGCAGCACTATACGGGGGACCTATGGTGAAAAACTGTTTTTT. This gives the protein CASSTIRGTYGEKLFF.